The T cell receptor (beta chain) described here comes from a study of cytomegalovirus exposure and HLA in healthy donors. Across the whole study: Inside one of the first data releases sat 85 million or so unique TCRs taken from HLA-typed donors.

PCR involved 60 Vbeta and 13 Jbeta primers. Method: immunoSEQ multiplex PCR; TCRdb's copy keeps in-frame clones and lacks some. There are about 140,000 clones in the sample; almost 85% occur only once, and less than 2% lies in the top ten. With regard to this clone: Its antigen is undetermined.

Findings of the study overall: DRB1 showed the most TCR associations and HLA-C the fewest in a later analysis, as rates varied by HLA locus.

CDR1 and CDR2 from the germline V gene are LGHNA and YNFKEQ. The CDR3 length is 18 residues. With V trimmed by 3 bases and J by 1 base, 10 bases remained unmatched. The rearrangement links TRBV4-2 to TRBJ1-1; 11 bases agree with TRBD1. The sequencing sample was made of PBMCs. The source of this sequence is a woman aged 40 to 49 in good health and CMV-seronegative. CDR3 region: CASSQTPVGTGGNTEAFF. CDR3 DNA sequence: TGTGCCAGCAGCCAGACGCCGGTTGGGACAGGGGGGAACACTGAAGCTTTCTTT.